Detailed here is one T cell receptor beta chain. Its antigen is unknown. Not a single patient had been given any form of treatment at any point before undergoing thyroid surgery. The data are from a study of metastatic and nonmetastatic thyroid tumors. Across the study: From malignant and benign thyroid patients, repertoires in blood and in tumor or nodule tissue were compared. Study-level points and caveats: It was reportedly found that TCR beta diversity was significantly higher in malignant thyroid tumors than in benign nodules, a difference seen in both blood and tumor samples.

In the original analysis: Built for papillary thyroid cancer, a distant-metastasis classifier drew on CDR3 differences across clinicopathological groups. TCRdb re-processed the PCR reads through MiXCR. These V and J calls derive from TCRdb rather than the authors' analysis. The profile covers about 24,000 clones, with 20% to 30% appearing a single time and roughly 12% taken by the ten largest. Germline lookup yields CDR1 DFQATT and CDR2 SNEGSKA (reference sequence). V lost 6 bases and J 6 bases, leaving 17 bases between the germline ends. This CDR3 is 13 amino acids long. This TCR was recovered from a male donor with papillary thyroid cancer or a benign thyroid nodule (not recorded which). Some clones in this sample may be carry-over from other donors' samples. The chain couples TRBV20-1 to TRBJ1-2; a weak D match, TRBD1 (6 bases). The specimen was tumor tissue. CDR3 loop: CSAIDQGYHGYTF. CDR3 sequence (DNA): TGCAGTGCGATCGATCAGGGGTATCATGGCTACACCTTC.